These 5 T cell receptor beta chains were all obtained from the same sample, sequenced in a study of long-term antiretroviral therapy in people with HIV. The assay, immunoSEQ v3.0, was run at survey level. Sequencing was performed with immunoSEQ multiplex PCR; in TCRdb, only in-frame clones are kept and a portion is missing. The table has about 33,000 clones, about 83% seen once. Sequencing used unsorted PBMCs, obtained 2 years after starting antiretroviral therapy. These receptor sequences come from a woman between 45 and 65 years old with HIV.

The CDR3: CASQEGDEKLFF. CDR3 DNA: TGTGCCAGCCAGGAGGGGGATGAAAAACTGTTTTTT. The rearrangement links TRBV7-9 to TRBJ1-4; D may be TRBD1 (6 bases). The ends were cut back, 8 bases at V and 6 bases at J, with 10 bases in the middle. CDR3 length equals 12 residues. Germline V gives CDR1 SEHNR, CDR2 FQNEAQ (reference sequence).

The chain recombines TRBV5-1 with TRBJ2-1; 7 bases align to TRBD2. The germline CDR1 and CDR2 sequences are SGHRS and YFSETQ. The V gene end was trimmed by 4 bases and the J gene end by 5 bases; junction bases not matched to a gene: 0. The CDR3 contains 12 residues. CDR3 protein: CASSAGDNEQFF. CDR3 sequence (DNA): TGCGCCAGCAGCGCGGGGGACAATGAGCAGTTCTTC.

The chain combines TRBV7-8 with TRBJ2-2, with D perhaps assigned TRBD1 or TRBD2 (6 bases each). With 4 bases removed from V and 3 bases from J, the gap between germline ends came to 12 bases. Germline CDR1 reads SGHVS; CDR2 reads FQNEAQ. The CDR3 runs to 15 residues. CDR3 nucleotides: TGTGCCAGCAGCTCTAGGGGGGTGGACACCGGGGAGCTGTTTTTT. This sequence encodes CASSSRGVDTGELFF. Based on the CDR3 plus reference TRBV7-8 and TRBJ2-2, the full variable domain is GAGVSQSPRYKVAKRGQDVALRCDPISGHVSLFWYQQALGQGPEFLTYFQNEAQLDKSGLPSDRFFAERPEGSVSTLKIQRTQQEDSAVYLCASSSRGVDTGELFFGEGSRLTVL.

The chain recombines TRBV7-9 with TRBJ1-4, with D unresolved. CDR3 length equals 14 residues. Germline lookup yields CDR1 SEHNR and CDR2 FQNEAQ (reference sequence). Trimming cost V 9 bases and J 4 bases, with 15 bases left between them. CDR3 region: CASSLPVINEKLFF. The CDR3 nucleotides read TGTGCCAGTAGCCTCCCGGTGATTAATGAAAAACTGTTTTTT.

The rearrangement joins TRBV18 to TRBJ2-5; D may be TRBD1 (6 bases). This CDR3 contains 13 residues. Per germline, CDR1 KGHSH and CDR2 LQKENI. Trimming cost V 1 base and J 3 bases, with 6 bases left between them. The CDR3 region is CASSPRTEETQYF. CDR3 bases: TGTGCCAGCTCACCACGGACAGAAGAGACCCAGTACTTC.